At least ten counts were recorded for the clone carrying this TCR beta chain. Amplification from RNA transcripts yielded the TCR beta CDR3 regions. Second-round multiplex PCR came after first-round RT-PCR with HTBI primers. One entry per CDR3 protein, called by TCRdb with MiXCR from the multiplex PCR reads. The sample has 200,000 to 250,000 distinct CDR3 sequences; roughly 21% are singletons. The CDR3 spans 16 residues. The germline V gene has CDR1 SGHRS and CDR2 YFSETQ. V lost 4 bases and J lost 0, with 17 bases in between. Diagnoses were established from clinical symptoms, serum thyroxine, TRAb, thyroid ultrasound and orbital computed tomography. This record comes from a study of Graves' ophthalmopathy and Graves' hyperthyroidism.

The V and J genes are TRBV5-1 and TRBJ2-7, with D possibly TRBD2 on 5 matching bases. The sample taken for sequencing was peripheral blood. The TCR was taken from a woman between 45 and 60 years old with Graves' ophthalmopathy. The CDR3 DNA is TGCGCCAGCAGCCCGGGGTCTTGGCGGAGCTCCTACGAGCAGTACTTC. It is translated as CASSPGSWRSSYEQYF.